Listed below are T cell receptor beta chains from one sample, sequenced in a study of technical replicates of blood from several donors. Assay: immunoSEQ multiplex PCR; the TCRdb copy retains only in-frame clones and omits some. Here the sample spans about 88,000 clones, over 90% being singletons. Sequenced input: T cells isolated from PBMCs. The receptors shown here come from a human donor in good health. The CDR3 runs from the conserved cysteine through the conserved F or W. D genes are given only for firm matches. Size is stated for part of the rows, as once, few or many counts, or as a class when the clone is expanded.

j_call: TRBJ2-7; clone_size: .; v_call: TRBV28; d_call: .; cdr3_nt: TGTGCCAGCAGTTTATATGGGACTCCGTCCTACGAGCAGTACTTC; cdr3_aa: CASSLYGTPSYEQYF
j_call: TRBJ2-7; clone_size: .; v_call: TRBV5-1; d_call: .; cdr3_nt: TGCGCCAGCAGCTTGGTGGGGGCCCGGGACGAGCAGTACTTC; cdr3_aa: CASSLVGARDEQYF
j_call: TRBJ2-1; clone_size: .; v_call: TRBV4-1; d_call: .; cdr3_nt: TGCGCCAGCAGCCAGACATCCAGGCAGTTCTTC; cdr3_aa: CASSQTSRQFF
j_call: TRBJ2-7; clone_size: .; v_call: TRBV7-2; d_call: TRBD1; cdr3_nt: TGTGCCAGCAGAGCTGACAGGGCCTCCTACGAGCAGTACTTC; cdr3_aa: CASRADRASYEQYF
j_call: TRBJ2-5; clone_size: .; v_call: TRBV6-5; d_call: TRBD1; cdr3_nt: TGTGCCAGCAGTCCCGGACAGGGGGCGAAGACCCAGTACTTC; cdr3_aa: CASSPGQGAKTQYF
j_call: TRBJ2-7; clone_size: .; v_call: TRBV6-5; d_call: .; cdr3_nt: TGTGCCAGCAGTTACTTCTTTACAGGAGCCTACGAGCAGTACTTC; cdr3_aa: CASSYFFTGAYEQYF
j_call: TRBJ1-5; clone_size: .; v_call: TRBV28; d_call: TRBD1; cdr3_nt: TGTGCCAGCAGCCTAACAGGGGCCTCAGGACCAGGCAATCAGCCCCAGCATTTT; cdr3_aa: CASSLTGASGPGNQPQHF
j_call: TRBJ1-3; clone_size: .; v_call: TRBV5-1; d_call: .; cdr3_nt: TGCGCCAGCAGCTTGGACAGCCCTTCCCTTGGAAACACCATATATTTT; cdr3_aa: CASSLDSPSLGNTIYF
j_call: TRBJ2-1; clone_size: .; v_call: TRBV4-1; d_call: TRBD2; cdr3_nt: TGCGCCAGCAGCCCGACTAGCGGGCCTTCCTCCTCCTACAATGAGCAGTTCTTC; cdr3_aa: CASSPTSGPSSSYNEQFF
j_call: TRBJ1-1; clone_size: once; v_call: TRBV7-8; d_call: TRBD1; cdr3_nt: TGTGCCAGCAGTCAGCAGGGGGAAGCTGAAGCTTTCTTT; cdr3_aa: CASSQQGEAEAFF
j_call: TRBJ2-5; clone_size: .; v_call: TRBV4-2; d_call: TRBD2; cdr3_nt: TGTGCCAGCAGCCAAGACCCTAGCGGGACCGGAGAGACCCAGTACTTC; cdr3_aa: CASSQDPSGTGETQYF
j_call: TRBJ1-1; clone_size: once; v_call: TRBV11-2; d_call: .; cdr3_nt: TGTGCCAGCAGCCTCTATTGGGGCACATCGAACACTGAAGCTTTCTTT; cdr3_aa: CASSLYWGTSNTEAFF
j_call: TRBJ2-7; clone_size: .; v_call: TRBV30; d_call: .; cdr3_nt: TGTGCCTGGAGTGTTTCGGGGGGCTTCGGGCAGTACTTC; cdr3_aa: CAWSVSGGFGQYF
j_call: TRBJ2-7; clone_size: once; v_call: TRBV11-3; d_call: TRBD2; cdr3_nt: TGTGCCAGCAGCCGGGCGGGGGGGATGGCCTACGAGCAGTACTTC; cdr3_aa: CASSRAGGMAYEQYF
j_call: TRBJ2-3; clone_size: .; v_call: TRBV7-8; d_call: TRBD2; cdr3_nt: TGTGCCAGCAGCCCTAAGCGGGGCCTTAGCACAGATACGCAGTATTTT; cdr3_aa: CASSPKRGLSTDTQYF
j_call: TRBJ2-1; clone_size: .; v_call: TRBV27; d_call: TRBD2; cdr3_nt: TGTGCCAGCAGCGTTCGGACTAGCGGGAGTTGGGGCTCCTACAATGAGCAGTTCTTC; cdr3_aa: CASSVRTSGSWGSYNEQFF
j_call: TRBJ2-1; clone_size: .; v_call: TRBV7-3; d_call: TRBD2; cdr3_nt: TGTGCCAGCAGCTCACCGACTAGCGGGGGGGATGAGCAGTTCTTC; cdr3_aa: CASSSPTSGGDEQFF
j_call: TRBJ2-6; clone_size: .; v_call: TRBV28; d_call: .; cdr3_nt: TGTGCCAGCAGTTTGTGGACAGCTGGGGCCAACGTCCTGACTTTC; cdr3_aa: CASSLWTAGANVLTF
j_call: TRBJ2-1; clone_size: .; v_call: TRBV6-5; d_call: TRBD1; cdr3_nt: TGTGCCAGCAGTTACTTCCGTGACAGGGGATACAATGAGCAGTTCTTC; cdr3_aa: CASSYFRDRGYNEQFF
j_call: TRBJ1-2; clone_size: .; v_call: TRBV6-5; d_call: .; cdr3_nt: TGTGCCAGCAGTTACTCTTTGGGAGCTAACTATGGCTACACCTTC; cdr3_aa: CASSYSLGANYGYTF
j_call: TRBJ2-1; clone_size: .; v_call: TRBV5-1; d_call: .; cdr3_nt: TGCGCCAGCAGCTTTCGGGGGAGACAGGGTGGAGGGAATGAGCAGTTCTTC; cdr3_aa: CASSFRGRQGGGNEQFF
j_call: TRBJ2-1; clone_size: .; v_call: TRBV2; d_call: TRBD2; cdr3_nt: TGTGCCAGCCGGGGACTAGCGGCGTCCTACAATGAGCAGTTCTTC; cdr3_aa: CASRGLAASYNEQFF
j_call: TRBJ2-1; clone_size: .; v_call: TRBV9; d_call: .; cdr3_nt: TGTGCCAGCAGCCCGCGGCCCAATGAGCAGTTCTTC; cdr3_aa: CASSPRPNEQFF
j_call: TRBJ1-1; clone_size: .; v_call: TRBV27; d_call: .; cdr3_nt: TGTGCCAGCAGTCAGACACGTCCGAACACTGAAGCTTTCTTT; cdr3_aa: CASSQTRPNTEAFF
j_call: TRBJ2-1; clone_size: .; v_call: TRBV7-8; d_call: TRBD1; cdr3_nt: TGTGCCAGCAGCTTCTTTGGGACAGGGCGGGTTGGTGAGCAGTTCTTC; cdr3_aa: CASSFFGTGRVGEQFF
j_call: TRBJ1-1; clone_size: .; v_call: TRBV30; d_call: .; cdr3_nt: TGTGCCTGGCAACTTACAGGGAGAACTGAAGCTTTCTTT; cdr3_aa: CAWQLTGRTEAFF
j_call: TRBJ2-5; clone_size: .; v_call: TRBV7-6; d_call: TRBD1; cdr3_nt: TGTGCCAGCAGCTATCAAGGACAGGGGATGGAGACCCAGTACTTC; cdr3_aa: CASSYQGQGMETQYF
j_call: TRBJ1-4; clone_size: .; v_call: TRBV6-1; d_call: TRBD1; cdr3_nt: TGTGCCAGCAGTGATCGGGACAGGGCAAATGAAAAACTGTTTTTT; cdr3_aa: CASSDRDRANEKLFF
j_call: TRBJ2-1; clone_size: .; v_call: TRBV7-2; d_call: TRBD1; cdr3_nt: TGTGCCAGCAGCAGCCGGGACAGGGACAATGAGCAGTTCTTC; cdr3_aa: CASSSRDRDNEQFF